One and the same sample provided the 19 T cell receptor beta chains below, sequenced in a study of patients and donors after allogeneic stem cell transplantation (dated by TCRdb to the early 2020s). The method was RT-PCR. Sequencing used a NextSeq 550. TCRdb trimmed the raw reads at Q25, called clones with MiXCR and kept productive beta chains. Entries are consolidated by CDR3 protein sequence, retaining the most common genes and DNA. Present in this sample are 800,000 to 1,000,000 distinct CDR3 sequences, roughly 18% of which were seen just once. The ten largest account for 5% to 6.5% of the sample. Sample: blood, either unsorted or a sorted T cell fraction (not recorded which). Receptors were obtained from a human donor who was either an allogeneic HSCT recipient or a stem cell or donor lymphocyte infusion donor (not recorded which). It is not recorded whose cells these are; they may come from a transplant donor.

This CDR3 reads CASSVEGALNYGYTF. As DNA, the CDR3 is TGTGCCAGCAGCGTAGAGGGGGCGCTTAACTATGGCTACACCTTC. The J gene is TRBJ1-2, the V gene TRBV9; TRBD1 matches 7 bases. The CDR3 has 15 amino acids. V shed 0 bases and J 1 base; nucleotides not matched to a gene: 3. Per germline, CDR1 SGDLS and CDR2 YYNGEE.

V is TRBV5-1 and J is TRBJ2-4; no definite D call. The CDR3 totals 15 residues. From germline, CDR1 is SGHRS and CDR2 YFSETQ. V was pared by 0 bases and J by 6 bases, with 13 bases between. The CDR3 DNA reads as TGCGCCAGCAGCTTGGAAGGTGGGAAGGGAAACATTCAGTACTTC. Translated, it gives CASSLEGGKGNIQYF.

This clonotype was seen a handful of times. J is TRBJ2-3 and V is TRBV24-1; D gene ambiguous. Germline V gene lookup returns CDR1 KGHDR and CDR2 SFDVKD. This CDR3 has 13 residues. The V end lost 4 bases, the J end lost 6 bases, and 10 bases lay between the germline ends. CDR3 bases: TGTGCCACCAGTGAGTTCAACGCCGATACGCAGTATTTT. Protein sequence: CATSEFNADTQYF.

This clonotype turned up a few times. The J gene is TRBJ2-7, the V gene TRBV5-1; the D gene is possibly TRBD1 (6 bases). Germline V gene sequence: CDR1 SGHRS, CDR2 YFSETQ. The CDR3 extends over 16 amino acids. V was cut by 0 bases and J by 0 bases, with 13 bases left in between. The CDR3 sequence is CASSLAGQIISYEQYF. The DNA of the CDR3 is TGCGCCAGCAGCTTGGCCGGACAGATTATCTCCTACGAGCAGTACTTC.

This clonotype came up a few times. The chain employs TRBV5-1 and TRBJ2-5; D gene unclear. CDR3 length: 16 amino acids. V gave up 3 bases and J gave up 5 bases, with 20 bases separating them. Germline V gene sequence: CDR1 SGHRS, CDR2 YFSETQ. CDR3 protein: CASSSYYSNRRETQYF. CDR3 bases: TGCGCCAGCAGCTCTTACTACTCGAATAGAAGGGAGACCCAGTACTTC.

The chain is built from TRBV19 and TRBJ2-6, with D maybe TRBD2 (6 bases). Germline loops: CDR1 LNHDA, CDR2 SQIVND (reference sequence). The CDR3 loop spans 16 amino acids. Trimming left V 4 bases short and J 2 bases short, with 12 bases between. The CDR3 loop reads CASSTLGGTGANVLTF. CDR3 coding DNA: TGTGCCAGTAGTACCCTAGGAGGGACTGGGGCCAACGTCCTGACTTTC.

This clonotype was detected a few times. The CDR3 protein is CASSLEQGARSTEAFF. The CDR3 DNA reads TGCGCCAGCAGCTTGGAACAGGGGGCGCGAAGCACTGAAGCTTTCTTT. The gene calls are TRBV5-1 and TRBJ1-1; TRBD1 aligns across 9 bases. This CDR3 is built from 16 residues. J was trimmed by 4 bases and V by 0 bases; bases with no gene match: 7. CDR1 is SGHRS and CDR2 is YFSETQ in the germline V gene.

This clonotype was seen only a few times. V usage is TRBV7-9 and J usage is TRBJ2-7; D is ambiguous. CDR1 and CDR2 (germline): SEHNR, FQNEAQ (reference sequence). The ends were cut back, 5 bases at V and 7 bases at J, with 15 bases in the middle. The CDR3 is made up of 13 amino acids. CDR3 protein: CASSPRLKEEQYF. CDR3 DNA sequence: TGTGCCAGCAGCCCGAGACTTAAAGAGGAGCAGTACTTC. The full variable domain, completed using reference TRBV7-9 and TRBJ2-7, is DTGVSQNPRHKITKRGQNVTFRCDPISEHNRLYWYRQTLGQGPEFLTYFQNEAQLEKSRLLSDRFSAERPKGSFSTLEIQRTEQGDSAMYLCASSPRLKEEQYFGPGTRLTVT.

This clonotype appeared a few times. The chain recombines TRBV7-9 with TRBJ1-2; D possibly corresponds to TRBD1 (5 bases). The CDR3 has 17 amino acids. V lost 0 bases to trimming and J lost 4 bases, with 18 bases between them. Germline V gene sequence: CDR1 SEHNR, CDR2 FQNEAQ (reference sequence). The CDR3 reads CASSLAASRDKTYGYTF. DNA of the CDR3: TGTGCCAGCAGCTTAGCGGCTAGCAGGGATAAAACCTATGGCTACACCTTC.

This clonotype has ten or more counts. J is TRBJ2-7 and V is TRBV4-1; D is unresolved. V lost 0 bases and J 9 bases, leaving 9 bases between the germline ends. This CDR3 is built from 12 residues. From germline, CDR1 is MGHRA and CDR2 YSYEKL. The CDR3 nucleotides are TGCGCCAGCAGCCAAGATCTGGGAAGGCAGTACTTC. This gives the protein CASSQDLGRQYF.

The V gene is TRBV5-6, the J gene TRBJ1-1, with D tentatively TRBD1 (6 bases). V shed 4 bases and J shed 4 bases, with 14 bases lying between them. The CDR3 contains 14 residues. Germline V lookup: CDR1 SGHDT, CDR2 YYEEEE. CDR3 sequence reads: CASSKAGDPTEAFF. The CDR3, as DNA: TGTGCCAGCAGCAAAGCAGGGGATCCCACTGAAGCTTTCTTT.

This clonotype was seen at least ten times. The rearrangement joins TRBV20-1 to TRBJ1-4, with D hard to call. CDR3 length: 13 residues. With 3 bases removed from V and 7 bases from J, the gap between germline ends came to 12 bases. The germline gives CDR1 DFQATT, CDR2 SNEGSKA (reference sequence). The CDR3 nucleotides read TGCAGTGCTAGGAGGCAGTTCCGTGAAAAACTGTTTTTT. Translating it yields CSARRQFREKLFF.

This rearrangement joins TRBV3-1 to TRBJ2-7; 7 nucleotides line up with TRBD1. Per the germline V gene, CDR1 is LGHDT and CDR2 is YNNKEL (reference sequence). The CDR3 is 14 residues long. With V trimmed by 1 base and J by 7 bases, 7 bases remained unmatched. CDR3 in amino acids: CASSQGTGFDEQYF. In nucleotides, the CDR3 is TGTGCCAGCAGCCAAGGGACAGGATTCGATGAGCAGTACTTC.

This clonotype was recorded at least ten times. The CDR3 DNA reads as TGCAGTGCTCTACACGGGGGGAACACTGAAGCTTTCTTT. This translates into CSALHGGNTEAFF. This chain uses TRBV20-1 with TRBJ1-1, with D possibly TRBD1 on 5 matching bases. Germline lookup yields CDR1 DFQATT and CDR2 SNEGSKA (reference sequence). Trimming shortened V by 5 bases and J by 1 base, and 11 bases separated the two germline ends. The CDR3 is made up of 13 amino acids.

This clonotype was detected only a few times. The chain couples TRBV14 to TRBJ1-4; possible D gene TRBD1, 6 bases. Trimming took 1 base from V and 4 from J, leaving 10 bases between them. Germline assignment: CDR1 SGHDN and CDR2 FVKESK. The CDR3 is made up of 15 amino acids. The CDR3 protein is CASSQGGHLNEKLFF. CDR3 DNA: TGTGCCAGCAGCCAAGGGGGGCACCTTAATGAAAAACTGTTTTTT.

This clonotype was detected only a few times. V usage is TRBV4-3 and J usage is TRBJ2-1; 16 nucleotides match TRBD2. Germline assignment: CDR1 LGHNA and CDR2 YSLEER. The CDR3 is 19 amino acids. The J segment lost 1 base and the V segment lost 4 bases, leaving 7 bases of the junction unmatched. The CDR3 nucleotides are TGCGCCAGCAGCCGGGGACTAGCGGGGGGGCAAAGATCCTACAATGAGCAGTTCTTC. Its protein is CASSRGLAGGQRSYNEQFF.

This chain links TRBV12-3 or TRBV12-4 with TRBJ2-6, with D tentatively TRBD1 (8 bases). The ends were cut back, 3 bases at V and 10 bases at J, with 16 bases in the middle. There are 15 residues in the CDR3. As DNA, the CDR3 is TGTGCCAGCAGTTTTCCCCACAGGGGGGGGAACGTCCTGACTTTC. This encodes CASSFPHRGGNVLTF.

The table lists this clonotype with a few counts. In nucleotides, the CDR3 is TGCGCCAGCAGCTTGTATACGGGACAAGCTCGTAATGAGCAGTTCTTC. Translating it yields CASSLYTGQARNEQFF. The J gene is TRBJ2-1, the V gene TRBV5-1; perhaps TRBD1 as D (6 bases). CDR3 length: 16 amino acids. Per germline, CDR1 SGHRS and CDR2 YFSETQ. The V gene lost 1 base and the J gene lost 7 bases, with 18 bases spanning the gap.

The V gene is TRBV29-1, the J gene TRBJ2-3; 8 bases are shared with TRBD1. V gave up 7 bases and J gave up 1 base; unmatched junction bases: 4. CDR3 length: 13 amino acids. Germline assignment: CDR1 SQVTM and CDR2 ANQGSEA. CDR3 sequence: CSAKGQGTDTQYF. In nucleotides, the CDR3 is TGCAGCGCCAAGGGACAGGGCACAGATACGCAGTATTTT.